This note documents a single T cell receptor (beta chain) sequence. Amplification started from genomic DNA. Multiplex PCR with 30 forward and 13 reverse primers amplified the TCR beta CDR3. From the multiplex PCR reads, TCRdb called clonotypes with MiXCR, one entry per CDR3 protein. The sample contains 280,000 or so distinct CDR3 sequences, 47% of which appear only once. The data stem from a study of type 1 and type 2 diabetes patients. V was cut by 5 bases and J by 9 bases, with 8 bases left in between. There are 12 residues in the CDR3. Germline V lookup: CDR1 LNHDA, CDR2 SQIVND (reference sequence).

The clonotype comes from a man between 18 and 29 years old with type 2 diabetes. This sequence joins TRBV19 and TRBJ1-6, with a tentative D call TRBD1 (5 bases). The material sequenced was peripheral blood mononuclear cells (PBMCs). The CDR3 DNA is TGTGCCAGTAGTTCCCAGGGTTCACCCCTCCACTTT. It specifies CASSSQGSPLHF.